The 7 T cell receptor beta chains presented below share a single source sample, sequenced in a study of shared clonotypes between healthy human individuals. The repertoire was sequenced with immunoSEQ multiplex PCR; TCRdb's copy has only in-frame clones and lacks some. The table lists over a million clones, 98% of them singletons. Sequencing was done on a sample of naive CD4+ T cells sorted from blood. Subset meaning: CD45RA+ positively selected. The receptor source for this set is a man younger than 40 in good health.

The rearrangement joins TRBV5-4 to TRBJ2-5, with TRBD1 matching over 7 bases. The junction had 16 bases not matched to a gene; V was cut back by 5 bases and J by 9 bases. This CDR3 is 15 amino acids long. Germline V gene data show CDR1 as SGHNT and CDR2 as YYREEE (reference sequence). Here the CDR3 reads CASRTGMDLGEPQYF. The CDR3 DNA follows: TGTGCCAGCAGGACAGGGATGGATCTGGGGGAGCCCCAGTACTTC.

This chain links TRBV5-4 with TRBJ2-1; 7 positions agree with TRBD2. Germline-derived CDR1 and CDR2 are SGHNT and YYREEE (reference sequence). The CDR3 consists of 14 residues. V lost 4 bases and J lost 2; bases outside the gene matches: 3. The CDR3 here is CASSPSGTYNEQFF. The DNA for the CDR3 is TGTGCCAGCAGCCCAAGCGGGACCTACAATGAGCAGTTCTTC. Filled out from reference TRBV5-4 and TRBJ2-1, the complete variable domain reads ETGVTQSPTHLIKTRGQQVTLRCSSQSGHNTVSWYQQALGQGPQFIFQYYREEENGRGNFPPRFSGLQFPNYSSELNVNALELDDSALYLCASSPSGTYNEQFFGPGTRLTVL.

The V call is TRBV9, the J call TRBJ1-4; D unresolved. The germline gives CDR1 SGDLS, CDR2 YYNGEE. V shed 4 bases and J shed 2 bases, with 12 bases lying between them. The CDR3 is 15 amino acids. CDR3 sequence reads: CASSPSLGTNEKLFF. The CDR3 DNA sequence: TGTGCCAGCAGCCCGTCCCTTGGGACTAATGAAAAACTGTTTTTT.

The V call is TRBV10-3, the J call TRBJ1-2; 10 bases agree with TRBD1. With V trimmed by 5 bases and J by 7 bases, 4 bases remained unmatched. CDR1 and CDR2 (germline): ENHRY, SYGVKD. This CDR3 comprises 13 residues. The CDR3 DNA reads TGTGCCATCAGTCCCGGGACAGGGGCTGGCTACACCTTC. This sequence encodes CAISPGTGAGYTF.

The J gene is TRBJ1-2, the V gene TRBV7-9, with 7 bases that match TRBD1. CDR3 length: 14 residues. V dropped 3 bases and J dropped 6; count of bases not matched to a gene: 7. CDR1 is SEHNR, CDR2 FQNEAQ, per germline (reference sequence). The chain's CDR3 is CASSLGTAGDGYTF. As DNA, the CDR3 is TGTGCCAGCAGCTTGGGGACAGCCGGGGATGGCTACACCTTC. Complete variable domain (other parts from reference TRBV7-9 and TRBJ1-2): DTGVSQNPRHKITKRGQNVTFRCDPISEHNRLYWYRQTLGQGPEFLTYFQNEAQLEKSRLLSDRFSAERPKGSFSTLEIQRTEQGDSAMYLCASSLGTAGDGYTFGSGTRLTVV.

On this clone itself: A junction boundary mismatches the germline segment, possibly from a read error. This chain links TRBV7-9 with TRBJ2-7; no definite D call. The CDR3 has 11 residues. Germline V gene data show CDR1 as SEHNR and CDR2 as FQNEAQ (reference sequence). CDR3 bases: TGTGCCAGCAGCTTATCCGAACCCGGTGCCTTC. Amino acid sequence: CASSLSEPGAF.

As concerns this clone: Additional DNA sequences in this sample encode the identical CDR3. The genes are TRBV27 and TRBJ1-5; no definite D call. Trimming took 4 bases from V and 2 from J, leaving 6 bases between them. The germline CDR1 and CDR2 sequences are MNHEY and SMNVEV (reference sequence). This CDR3 region has 13 residues. This chain's CDR3 is CASSSMGNQPQHF. The CDR3 region has the DNA TGTGCCAGCAGTTCAATGGGCAATCAGCCCCAGCATTTT.